Presented here are 5 T cell receptor beta chains from one specimen sequenced in a study of PD-1 blockade in classical Hodgkin lymphoma. Brentuximab vedotin exposure varied, and every patient relapsed after autologous stem cell transplantation. Method: immunoSEQ multiplex PCR; TCRdb's copy keeps in-frame clones and lacks some. Among 15,000 to 20,000 clones listed, around 76% were seen once. The sample consisted of peripheral blood mononuclear cells (PBMCs), taken before the second cycle of nivolumab. The receptors here all came from a human donor with classical Hodgkin lymphoma.

This clone has just one count. This chain connects TRBV7-6 to TRBJ2-3; TRBD2 might be the D (5 bases). Between the trimmed V and J ends, which lost 3 bases and 1 base, there was a span of 17 bases. Per germline, CDR1 SGHVS and CDR2 FNYEAQ. The CDR3 sequence is 17 residues long. As DNA, the CDR3 is TGTGCCAGCAGCTTGGAGTCATTGGGCGGGCGCACAGATACGCAGTATTTT. Encoded protein: CASSLESLGGRTDTQYF.

About this clone itself: An end of the junction differs from the germline gene, which may be a read error. The CDR3 DNA reads TGTGCCAGCACCTTAGGGGCCGGGGCACGGACTGAAGCTTTCTTT. This translates into CASTLGAGARTEAFF. The gene calls are TRBV11-1 and TRBJ1-1; a possible D gene is TRBD1 (5 bases). Germline lookup yields CDR1 SGHAT and CDR2 FQDESV (reference sequence). This CDR3 is 15 amino acids long.

The gene calls are TRBV5-5 and TRBJ2-7; no reliable D call. V was clipped by 0 bases and J by 5 bases, with 9 bases between them. CDR3 length: 13 residues. The germline V gene has CDR1 SGHKS and CDR2 YYEKEE (reference sequence). This CDR3 reads CASSLDPADEQYF. CDR3 DNA sequence: TGTGCCAGCAGCTTGGACCCGGCGGACGAGCAGTACTTC.

The chain carries TRBV5-1 and TRBJ2-3; unclear D gene. Trimming cost V 4 bases and J 4 bases, with 10 bases left between them. The CDR3 totals 13 residues. Germline V gene sequence: CDR1 SGHRS, CDR2 YFSETQ. CDR3 nucleotides: TGCGCCAGCAGCGAGGACGGACCAGATACGCAGTATTTT. Translating gives CASSEDGPDTQYF.

V gene TRBV7-2 combines with J gene TRBJ1-2; TRBD1 might be the D (6 bases). V dropped 4 bases and J dropped 0 bases, with 12 bases sitting between them. This CDR3 spans 15 amino acids. The germline CDR1 and CDR2 sequences are SGHTA and FQGNSA. The CDR3 reads CASSWGQGSNYGYTF. The CDR3 DNA follows: TGTGCCAGCAGCTGGGGGCAGGGGTCTAACTATGGCTACACCTTC.